This T cell receptor beta chain emerged from a study of patients and donors after allogeneic stem cell transplantation. MiXCR, applied by TCRdb to the RT-PCR reads, yields one record per CDR3 protein. The sample records some 880,000 distinct CDR3 sequences, about a sixth being singletons. The TCR originated in a human donor who was either an allogeneic HSCT recipient or a stem cell or donor lymphocyte infusion donor (not recorded which). It is not recorded whose cells these are; they may come from a transplant donor. Sequencing used blood, either unsorted or a sorted T cell fraction (not recorded which).

The CDR3 sequence: CASSHGLAGDHYNEQFF. In DNA form, the CDR3 reads TGTGCCAGCAGCCATGGACTAGCGGGGGACCACTACAATGAGCAGTTCTTC. This chain links TRBV4-2 with TRBJ2-1, with 13 bases lining up with TRBD2. With 3 bases clipped from V and 3 bases from J, the junction kept 5 bases outside the gene matches. The CDR3 contains 17 residues. Germline CDR1 is LGHNA and CDR2 is YNFKEQ.